These T cell receptor beta chains were read from a single sample in a study of T cell repertoires in cytomegalovirus infection. TCRdb passed the reads through MiXCR, listing each CDR3 protein once. The sample holds approximately 300,000 distinct CDR3 sequences, around 25% seen once. These TCRs are of unknown antigen specificity. Material: cultured PBMCs, obtained from culture after CMV antigen stimulation. The receptors here all came from a human donor in good health (CMV status not recorded). Some clones in this sample may be carry-over from other donors' samples. Both conserved end residues are part of each CDR3. Fields, in order: CDR3 length, V gene, CDR3 protein.

15	TRBV27	CASRLQGASLTEAFF
15	TRBV28	CASSLIPSGGGEQYF
15	TRBV7-9	CASSFLVPLADTQYF
12	TRBV19	CASSTPAYGYTF
12	TRBV7-6	CASREVGNEQFF
15	TRBV9	CASSGRLAGGDTQYF
16	TRBV12-3/TRBV12-4	CASSFPGQGSGNTIYF
17	TRBV6-2/TRBV6-3	CASSYQNSGRHNNEQFF
14	TRBV19	CASSIEGQTTEAFF
14	TRBV15	CATSREDGAYGYTF
15	TRBV12-3/TRBV12-4	CASSPLAGDEDIQYF
13	TRBV10-3	CAISQQERETQYF
12	TRBV28	CASSRLGYEQFF
15	TRBV7-9	CASSAEGGVHSPLHF
16	TRBV6-1	CASRGLLAGGTDTQYF
14	TRBV29-1	CSVTKSGRVDEQFF
15	TRBV7-2	CASSVAGLAGRELFF
18	TRBV28	CASSYQGQGIFMNTEAFF
14	TRBV11-3	CASSFGTTYNEQFF
13	TRBV19	CASSIAGFDTQYF
13	TRBV6-1	CASRNMGRDEQFF
14	TRBV27	CASSRQQSTDTQYF
12	TRBV7-6	CASSFRGAEAFF
14	TRBV6-1	CASSRTGPNYEQYF
17	TRBV5-6	CASSSHLGTGTGNTIYF
17	TRBV15	CATSRDGNGQGSYGYTF
14	TRBV7-2	CASSLRGGDSGYTF
14	TRBV7-9	CASSLSLATDTQYF
16	TRBV7-3	CASSLSGGQGNNEQFF
12	TRBV29-1	CSVRTSLWGYTF
10	TRBV19	CASRDRGYTF
16	TRBV9	CASSFSSGRDTDTQYF
14	TRBV12-3/TRBV12-4	CAQSLRGTGNTIYF
14	TRBV7-2	CASSLITVDQPQHF
16	TRBV10-3	CAISQQDRVVGETQYF
15	TRBV4-3	CASSQRLAVQETQYF
17	TRBV12-3/TRBV12-4	CASSFSRSGGNTGELFF
15	TRBV20-1	CSALIQGGSYSGYTF
14	TRBV7-2	CASSPPSTKNIQYF